This entry concerns a single T cell receptor (beta chain). This entry comes from a study of shared clonotypes between healthy human individuals. The assay was immunoSEQ multiplex PCR, and TCRdb's table has in-frame clones only and misses some. The table records about 2.4 million clones, roughly 93% of them present only once. CDR1 MDHEN and CDR2 SYDVKM come from the germline V gene. The CDR3 covers 14 residues. V lost 6 bases and J lost 1, with 12 bases in between. This sequence joins TRBV28 and TRBJ1-2; possible D gene TRBD1, 5 bases. Material: naive CD4+ T cells from PBMCs. Subset of the sample: CD45RA+ positively selected. The TCR was taken from a young man in good health. Some clones in this sample may be carry-over from other donors' samples. CDR3 DNA sequence: TGTGCCAGCAGACGCGTCAGGGTTAACTATGGCTACACCTTC. It encodes CASRRVRVNYGYTF.